This T cell receptor (beta chain) was sequenced in a study of blood T cell repertoires in COVID-19. Study information: COVID-19 samples from acute and convalescent phases originated in the United States, Italy and Spain. The analysed material was cDNA or gDNA that came from T cells, B-cell-depleted T cells, or PBMCs.

Germline values: CDR1 SQVTM, CDR2 ANQGSEA. This CDR3 region has 12 residues. Trimming removed 6 bases from V and 5 bases from J; junction bases left unmatched: 1. Per the authors' pipeline: Scientists estimated how many nucleated cells there were by amplifying reference gene primers. Measured with immunoSEQ multiplex PCR; TCRdb has only the in-frame clones, and not every one. That table is the source of V, J and clone size, and D and trimming were worked out from the DNA. The repertoire holds 70,000 or so clones, with 70% to 80% as singletons. This clone has more than one count but fewer than ten. The TCR sequence derives from a man aged 65-85 years with acute or convalescent COVID-19. The rearrangement joins TRBV29-1 to TRBJ2-2, with TRBD1 identical over 9 bases. The sample comprised peripheral blood. The CDR3 spells CSVTGGTGELFF. The CDR3 coding sequence is TGCAGCGTGACAGGGGGGACCGGGGAGCTGTTTTTT.